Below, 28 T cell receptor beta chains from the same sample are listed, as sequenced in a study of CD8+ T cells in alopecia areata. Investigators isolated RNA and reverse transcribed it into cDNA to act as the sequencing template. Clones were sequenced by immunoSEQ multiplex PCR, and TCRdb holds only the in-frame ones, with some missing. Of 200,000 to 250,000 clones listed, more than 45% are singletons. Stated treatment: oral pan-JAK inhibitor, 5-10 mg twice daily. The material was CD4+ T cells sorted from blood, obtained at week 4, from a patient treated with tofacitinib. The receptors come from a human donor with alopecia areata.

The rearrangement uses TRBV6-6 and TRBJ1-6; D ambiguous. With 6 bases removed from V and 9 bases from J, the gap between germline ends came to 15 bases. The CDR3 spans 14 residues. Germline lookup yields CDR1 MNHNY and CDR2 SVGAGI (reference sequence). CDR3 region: CASRLESLASPLHF. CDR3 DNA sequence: TGTGCCAGCAGGTTGGAGTCCTTGGCTTCACCCCTCCACTTT.

The CDR3 reads CASSLEGMYQETQYF. The CDR3 bases are TGCGCCAGCAGCTTGGAGGGGATGTACCAAGAGACCCAGTACTTC. This chain uses TRBV5-1 with TRBJ2-5; weak D call: TRBD1 (5 bases). V was clipped by 0 bases and J by 0 bases, with 9 bases between them. CDR1 and CDR2 (germline): SGHRS, YFSETQ. The CDR3 is 15 residues long.

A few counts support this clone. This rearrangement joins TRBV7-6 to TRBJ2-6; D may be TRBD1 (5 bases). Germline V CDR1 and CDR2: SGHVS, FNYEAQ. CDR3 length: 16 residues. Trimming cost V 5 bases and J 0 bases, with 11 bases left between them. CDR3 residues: CASSTTGFSGANVLTF. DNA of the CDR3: TGTGCCAGCAGCACTACAGGTTTCTCTGGGGCCAACGTCCTGACTTTC. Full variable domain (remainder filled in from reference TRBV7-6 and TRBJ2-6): GAGVSQSPRYKVTKRGQDVALRCDPISGHVSLYWYRQALGQGPEFLTYFNYEAQQDKSGLPNDRFSAERPEGSISTLTIQRTEQRDSAMYRCASSTTGFSGANVLTFGAGSRLTVL.

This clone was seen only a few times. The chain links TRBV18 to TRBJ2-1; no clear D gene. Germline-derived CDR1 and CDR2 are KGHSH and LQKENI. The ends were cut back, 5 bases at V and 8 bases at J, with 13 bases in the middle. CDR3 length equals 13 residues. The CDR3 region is CASSESRSYEQFF. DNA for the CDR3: TGTGCCAGCTCAGAAAGTCGGTCATATGAGCAGTTCTTC.

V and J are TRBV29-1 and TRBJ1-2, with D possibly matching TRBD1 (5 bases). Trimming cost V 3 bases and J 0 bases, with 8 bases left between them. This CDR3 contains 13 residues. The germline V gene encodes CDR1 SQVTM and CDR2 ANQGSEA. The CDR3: CSVETESNYGYTF. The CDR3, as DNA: TGCAGCGTTGAGACAGAGTCTAACTATGGCTACACCTTC.

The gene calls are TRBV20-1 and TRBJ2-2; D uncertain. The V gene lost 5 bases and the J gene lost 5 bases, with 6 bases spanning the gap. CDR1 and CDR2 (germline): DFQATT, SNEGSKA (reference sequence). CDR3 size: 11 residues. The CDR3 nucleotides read TGCAGTGCTGCCGATACCGGGGAGCTGTTTTTT. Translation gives CSAADTGELFF.

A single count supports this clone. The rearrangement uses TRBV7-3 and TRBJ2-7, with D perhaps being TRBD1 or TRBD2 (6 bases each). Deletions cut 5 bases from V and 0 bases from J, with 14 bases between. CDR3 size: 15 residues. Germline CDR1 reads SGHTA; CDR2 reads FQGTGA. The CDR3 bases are TGTGCCAGCAGCCCAGGGGACTTGAGCTCCTACGAGCAGTACTTC. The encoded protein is CASSPGDLSSYEQYF.

For the CDR3, the DNA is TGTGCCAGCAGGGCCACCGGGACAGGCTCCTACGAGCAGTACTTC. This sequence encodes CASRATGTGSYEQYF. This chain uses TRBV5-4 with TRBJ2-7; the match to TRBD1 covers 8 bases. Germline CDR1 SGHNT, CDR2 YYREEE (reference sequence). The CDR3 totals 15 residues. V gave up 5 bases and J gave up 0 bases; unmatched junction bases: 7.

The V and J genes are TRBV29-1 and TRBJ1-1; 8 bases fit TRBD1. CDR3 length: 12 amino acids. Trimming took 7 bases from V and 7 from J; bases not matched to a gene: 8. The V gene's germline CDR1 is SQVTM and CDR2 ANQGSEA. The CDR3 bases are TGCAGCGCCTGGGACAGGCCGGATGAAGCTTTCTTT. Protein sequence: CSAWDRPDEAFF.

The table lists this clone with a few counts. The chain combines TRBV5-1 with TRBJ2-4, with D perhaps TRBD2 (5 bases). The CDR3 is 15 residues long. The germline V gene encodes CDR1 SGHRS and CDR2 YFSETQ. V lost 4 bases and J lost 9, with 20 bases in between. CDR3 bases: TGCGCCAGCAGCCCAACGGACTGGGCTTCAGGCATTCAGTACTTC. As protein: CASSPTDWASGIQYF.

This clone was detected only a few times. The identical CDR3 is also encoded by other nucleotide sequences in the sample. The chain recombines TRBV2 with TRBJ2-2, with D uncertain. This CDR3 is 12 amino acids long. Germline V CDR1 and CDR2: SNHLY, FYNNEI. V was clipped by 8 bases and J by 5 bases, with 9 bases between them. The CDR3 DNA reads TGTGCCAGCCGGGTTGGGACCGGGGAGCTGTTTTTT. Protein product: CASRVGTGELFF. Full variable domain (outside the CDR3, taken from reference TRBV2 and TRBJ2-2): EPEVTQTPSHQVTQMGQEVILRCVPISNHLYFYWYRQILGQKVEFLVSFYNNEISEKSEIFDDQFSVERPDGSNFTLKIRSTKLEDSAMYFCASRVGTGELFFGEGSRLTVL.

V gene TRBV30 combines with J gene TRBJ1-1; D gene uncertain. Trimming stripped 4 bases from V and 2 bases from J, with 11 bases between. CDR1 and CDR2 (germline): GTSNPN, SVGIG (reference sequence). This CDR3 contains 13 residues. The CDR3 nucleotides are TGTGCCTGGAAAAACTCTCCTAACACTGAAGCTTTCTTT. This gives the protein CAWKNSPNTEAFF.

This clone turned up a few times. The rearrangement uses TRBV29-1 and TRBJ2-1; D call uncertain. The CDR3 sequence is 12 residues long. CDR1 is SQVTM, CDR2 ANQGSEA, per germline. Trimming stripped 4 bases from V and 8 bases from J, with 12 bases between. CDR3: CSVVPRGDEQFF. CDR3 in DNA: TGCAGCGTTGTTCCGCGAGGCGATGAGCAGTTCTTC.

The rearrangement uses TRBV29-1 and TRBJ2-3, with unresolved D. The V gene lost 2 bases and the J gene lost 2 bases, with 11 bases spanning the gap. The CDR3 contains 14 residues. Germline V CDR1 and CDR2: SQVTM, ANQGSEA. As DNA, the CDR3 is TGCAGCGTTGAAACACCGGCCTACACAGATACGCAGTATTTT. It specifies CSVETPAYTDTQYF.

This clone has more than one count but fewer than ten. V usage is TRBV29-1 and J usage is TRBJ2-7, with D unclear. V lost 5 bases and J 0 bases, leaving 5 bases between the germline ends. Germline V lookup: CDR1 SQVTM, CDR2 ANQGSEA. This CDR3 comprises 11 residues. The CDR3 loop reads CSVHTSYEQYF. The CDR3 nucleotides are TGCAGCGTTCATACCTCCTACGAGCAGTACTTC.

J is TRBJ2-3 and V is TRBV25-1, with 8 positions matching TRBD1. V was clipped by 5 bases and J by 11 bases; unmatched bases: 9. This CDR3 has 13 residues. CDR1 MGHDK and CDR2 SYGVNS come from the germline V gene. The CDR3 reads CASSNPGTGEQYF. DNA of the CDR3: TGTGCCAGCAGTAATCCCGGGACAGGAGAGCAGTATTTT.

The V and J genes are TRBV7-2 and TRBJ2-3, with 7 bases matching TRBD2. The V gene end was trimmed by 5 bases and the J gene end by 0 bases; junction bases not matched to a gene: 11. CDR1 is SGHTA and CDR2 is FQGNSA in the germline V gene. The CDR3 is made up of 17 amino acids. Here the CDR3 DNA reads TGTGCCAGCAGCCCAAGTTTCGGCGGGGGAAGCACAGATACGCAGTATTTT. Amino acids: CASSPSFGGGSTDTQYF.

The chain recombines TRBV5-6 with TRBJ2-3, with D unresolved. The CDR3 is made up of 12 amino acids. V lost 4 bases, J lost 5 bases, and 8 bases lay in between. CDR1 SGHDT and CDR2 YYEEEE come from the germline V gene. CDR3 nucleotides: TGTGCCAGCAGCCAACAGAGAGATACGCAGTATTTT. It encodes CASSQQRDTQYF.

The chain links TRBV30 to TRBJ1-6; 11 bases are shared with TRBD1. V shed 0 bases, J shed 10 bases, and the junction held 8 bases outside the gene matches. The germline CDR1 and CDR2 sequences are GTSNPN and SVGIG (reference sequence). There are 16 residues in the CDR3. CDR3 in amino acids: CAWSVKSGQGVSPLHF. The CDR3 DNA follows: TGTGCCTGGAGTGTAAAATCGGGACAGGGGGTATCACCCCTCCACTTT.

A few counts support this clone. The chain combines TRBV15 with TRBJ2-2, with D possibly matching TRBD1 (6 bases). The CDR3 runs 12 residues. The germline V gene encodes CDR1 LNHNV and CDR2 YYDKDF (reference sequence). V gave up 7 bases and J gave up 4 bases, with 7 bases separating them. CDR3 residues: CATNRATGELFF. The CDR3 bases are TGTGCCACCAACAGGGCCACCGGGGAGCTGTTTTTT.

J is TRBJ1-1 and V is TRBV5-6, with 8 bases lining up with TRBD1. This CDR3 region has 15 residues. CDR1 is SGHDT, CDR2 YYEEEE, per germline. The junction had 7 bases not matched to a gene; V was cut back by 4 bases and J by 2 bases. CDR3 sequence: CASSHGQGRNTEAFF. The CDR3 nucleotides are TGTGCCAGCAGCCACGGACAGGGAAGAAACACTGAAGCTTTCTTT.

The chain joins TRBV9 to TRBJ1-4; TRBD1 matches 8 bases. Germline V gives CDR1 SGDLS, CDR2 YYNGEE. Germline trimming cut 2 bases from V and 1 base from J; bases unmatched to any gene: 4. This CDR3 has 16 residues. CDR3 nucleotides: TGTGCCAGCAGCGTTCTTACAGGGGGAACTAATGAAAAACTGTTTTTT. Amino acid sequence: CASSVLTGGTNEKLFF.

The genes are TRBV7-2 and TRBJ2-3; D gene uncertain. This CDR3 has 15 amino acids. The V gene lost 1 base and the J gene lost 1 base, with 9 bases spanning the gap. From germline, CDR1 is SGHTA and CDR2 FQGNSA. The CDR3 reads CASSLGQRRTDTQYF. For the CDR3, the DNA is TGTGCCAGCAGCTTAGGGCAGAGACGCACAGATACGCAGTATTTT. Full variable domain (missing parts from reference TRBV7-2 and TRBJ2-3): GAGVSQSPSNKVTEKGKDVELRCDPISGHTALYWYRQSLGQGLEFLIYFQGNSAPDKSGLPSDRFSAERTGGSVSTLTIQRTQQEDSAVYLCASSLGQRRTDTQYFGPGTRLTVL.

Here the CDR3 reads CSRLGPRNEQFF. As DNA, the CDR3 is TGCAGCCGGCTCGGGCCGAGGAATGAGCAGTTCTTC. The chain carries TRBV29-1 and TRBJ2-1, with no clear D. This CDR3 has 12 amino acids. The V end lost 8 bases, the J end lost 7 bases, and 15 bases lay between the germline ends. The germline gives CDR1 SQVTM, CDR2 ANQGSEA.

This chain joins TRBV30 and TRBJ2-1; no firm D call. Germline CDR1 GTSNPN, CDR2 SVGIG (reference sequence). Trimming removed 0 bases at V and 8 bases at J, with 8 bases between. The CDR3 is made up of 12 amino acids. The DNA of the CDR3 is TGTGCCTGGAGTGTAGCAGGCCATGAGCAGTTCTTC. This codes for CAWSVAGHEQFF.

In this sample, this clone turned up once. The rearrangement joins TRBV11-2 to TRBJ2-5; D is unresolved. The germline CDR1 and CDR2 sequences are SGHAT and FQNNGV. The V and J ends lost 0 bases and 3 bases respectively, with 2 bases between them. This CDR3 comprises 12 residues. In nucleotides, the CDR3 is TGTGCCAGCAGCTTAGATAAAGAGACCCAGTACTTC. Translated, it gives CASSLDKETQYF.

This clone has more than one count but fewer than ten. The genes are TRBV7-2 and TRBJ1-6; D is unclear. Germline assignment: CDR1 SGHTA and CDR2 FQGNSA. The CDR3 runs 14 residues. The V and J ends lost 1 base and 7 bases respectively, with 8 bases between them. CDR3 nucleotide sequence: TGTGCCAGCAGCTTAGAGCCCGAAAATTCACCCCTCCACTTT. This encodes CASSLEPENSPLHF.

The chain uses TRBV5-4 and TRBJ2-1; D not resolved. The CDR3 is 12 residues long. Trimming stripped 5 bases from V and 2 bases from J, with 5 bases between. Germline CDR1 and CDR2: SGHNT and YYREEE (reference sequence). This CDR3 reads CASRTAYNEQFF. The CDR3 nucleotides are TGTGCCAGCAGGACTGCCTACAATGAGCAGTTCTTC.